The 27 T cell receptor beta chains listed next were all sequenced from one sample in a study of spatial heterogeneity in lung cancer. Time point of the sample: sample taken at primary tumor resection. No cells were sorted before sequencing. The whole RNA sequenced was extracted from tumor, nontumor lung or frozen PBMC. MiXCR, run by TCRdb on the 5' RACE reads, gives a single entry per CDR3 protein. This table holds 15,000 or so distinct CDR3 sequences, roughly 7.7% found once. Here the sequenced sample was PBMCs, taken at surgery. These receptors came from a female donor with early-stage non-small cell lung cancer.

The chain uses TRBV6-2 or TRBV6-3 and TRBJ2-1; possible D gene TRBD2, 6 bases. V dropped 0 bases and J dropped 8 bases, with 17 bases sitting between them. CDR3 length: 16 residues. CDR1 and CDR2 (germline): MNHEY, SVGEGT. The CDR3 DNA sequence: TGTGCCAGCAGTTACTCTCTAGCGCCCGGAGGACATGAGCAGTTCTTC. This gives the protein CASSYSLAPGGHEQFF.

In this sample, this clonotype turned up many times. This sequence joins TRBV10-3 and TRBJ2-5, with 10 positions matching TRBD2. V lost 5 bases to trimming and J lost 4 bases; unmatched junction nucleotides: 1. CDR1 ENHRY and CDR2 SYGVKD come from the germline V gene. The CDR3 length is 13 residues. CDR3: CAISRLAGETQYF. The CDR3 DNA reads as TGTGCCATCAGTAGACTAGCGGGAGAGACCCAGTACTTC.

This clonotype was seen repeatedly, ten times or more. This rearrangement joins TRBV28 to TRBJ1-5; possible D gene TRBD1, 5 bases. Germline values: CDR1 MDHEN, CDR2 SYDVKM. The CDR3 runs 16 residues. Trimming removed 8 bases from V and 2 bases from J, with 19 bases in between. CDR3 loop: CASLPQGYDGNQPQHF. The CDR3 region has the DNA TGTGCCAGCTTACCCCAGGGATACGACGGCAATCAGCCCCAGCATTTT.

This clonotype has a handful of counts. This sequence joins TRBV6-1 and TRBJ1-6, with 7 bases that match TRBD1. Germline lookup yields CDR1 MNHNS and CDR2 SASEGT. The CDR3 sequence is 15 residues long. V lost 7 bases to trimming and J lost 5 bases; unmatched junction nucleotides: 8. DNA of the CDR3: TGTGCCAGCAATAGACAGGGCGGAAATAATTCACCCCTCCACTTT. As protein: CASNRQGGNNSPLHF.

This chain connects TRBV12-3 or TRBV12-4 to TRBJ2-1; 7 bases match TRBD2. The CDR3 sequence is 14 residues long. Trimming removed 2 bases from V and 9 bases from J; junction bases left unmatched: 7. This CDR3 is CASSLTFLAGEQFF. Here the CDR3 DNA reads TGTGCCAGCAGTTTAACATTCTTAGCGGGTGAGCAGTTCTTC.

Note on this clonotype: A much larger clone lies a single base off, so this may be a read error. In DNA, the CDR3 is TGTACCAGCAGTTACGGGACAGGGGCGGTAGATACGCAGTATTTT. This codes for CTSSYGTGAVDTQYF. The J gene is TRBJ2-3, the V gene TRBV6-6; 10 bases map to TRBD1. The CDR3 has 15 amino acids. CDR1 is MNHNY and CDR2 is SVGAGI in the germline V gene (reference sequence).

This clonotype has a count of ten or more. The chain has TRBV2 and TRBJ2-1; no clear D. Between the trimmed V and J ends, which lost 5 bases and 4 bases, there was a span of 6 bases. The CDR3 runs 12 residues. Germline assignment: CDR1 SNHLY and CDR2 FYNNEI. CDR3 residues: CASSYTYNEQFF. The DNA for the CDR3 is TGTGCCAGCAGTTATACTTACAATGAGCAGTTCTTC.

This clonotype has ten or more counts. The gene calls are TRBV14 and TRBJ2-3; tentatively, D is TRBD1 (6 bases). The germline CDR1 and CDR2 sequences are SGHDN and FVKESK. The CDR3 length is 17 residues. With 3 bases removed from V and 6 bases from J, the gap between germline ends came to 22 bases. The CDR3 region has the DNA TGTGCCAGCAGCCAGGATCCGACAGGTTACGGCAGCGATACGCAGTATTTT. This gives the protein CASSQDPTGYGSDTQYF.

The sample holds many counts of this clonotype. V gene TRBV7-6 combines with J gene TRBJ2-6, with 9 bases that match TRBD2. Losses at the gene ends were 1 base for V and 0 bases for J; bases not matched to a gene: 7. Looked up from germline, CDR1 is SGHVS and CDR2 is FNYEAQ. This CDR3 is built from 19 residues. CDR3 residues: CASSLVGVAGASGANVLTF. For the CDR3, the DNA is TGTGCCAGCAGCTTAGTGGGAGTAGCGGGGGCCTCTGGGGCCAACGTCCTGACTTTC.

This clonotype was counted many times. The chain joins TRBV2 to TRBJ1-5; the D is unclear. CDR1 and CDR2 from the germline V gene are SNHLY and FYNNEI. Trimming removed 4 bases from V and 4 bases from J, with 8 bases in between. The CDR3 consists of 13 residues. As DNA, the CDR3 is TGTGCCAGCAGTGTCGCGGTTAATCAGCCCCAGCATTTT. Protein sequence: CASSVAVNQPQHF.

This clonotype was detected ten times or more. The V gene is TRBV19, the J gene TRBJ2-3; D gene unclear. Trimming pared 1 base from V and 4 bases from J, leaving 3 bases between. The CDR3 contains 12 residues. CDR1 is LNHDA, CDR2 SQIVND, per germline (reference sequence). CDR3 DNA sequence: TGTGCCAGTAGTATAGGCCCAGATACGCAGTATTTT. Translated, it gives CASSIGPDTQYF.

This clonotype was counted ten times or more. The J gene is TRBJ1-5, the V gene TRBV12-3 or TRBV12-4; D gene ambiguous. This CDR3 has 13 amino acids. V lost 5 bases and J 7 bases, leaving 12 bases between the germline ends. CDR3 loop: CASSDRLGQPQHF. The CDR3 region has the DNA TGTGCCAGCAGTGACCGCCTAGGACAGCCCCAGCATTTT.

The chain couples TRBV6-2 or TRBV6-3 to TRBJ2-1, with 7 bases aligning to TRBD1. The CDR3 consists of 17 residues. The germline V gene has CDR1 MNHEY and CDR2 SVGEGT. The junction had 12 bases not matched to a gene; V was cut back by 5 bases and J by 2 bases. The CDR3 is CASSPMTGREAYNEQFF. The CDR3 coding sequence is TGTGCCAGCAGTCCTATGACAGGGCGAGAGGCCTACAATGAGCAGTTCTTC.

This clonotype was seen only a few times. V gene TRBV25-1 combines with J gene TRBJ1-6, with D possibly matching TRBD1 (5 bases). Germline-derived CDR1 and CDR2 are MGHDK and SYGVNS. The CDR3 spans 13 residues. V lost 7 bases to trimming and J lost 7 bases, with 11 bases between them. The CDR3, as DNA: TGTGCCAGCAACAACAGGAAAAATTCACCCCTCCACTTT. Amino acids: CASNNRKNSPLHF. The full variable domain, rest sourced from reference TRBV25-1 and TRBJ1-6, is EADIYQTPRYLVIGTGKKITLECSQTMGHDKMYWYQQDPGMELHLIHYSYGVNSTEKGDLSSESTVSRIRTEHFPLTLESARPSHTSQYLCASNNRKNSPLHFGNGTRLTVT.

This clonotype was seen once. This may arise from a read error, as a much more abundant clone is one base away. The chain joins TRBV6-5 to TRBJ2-7; 7 nucleotides line up with TRBD1. CDR1 and CDR2 (germline): MNHEY, SVGAGI. CDR3 length equals 15 residues. The junction had 8 bases not matched to a gene; V was cut back by 4 bases and J by 2 bases. The CDR3 spells CASSSGSGGTYEQYF. The CDR3 DNA reads as TGTGCCAGCAGTTCCGGATCAGGGGGAACCTACGAGCAGTACTTC.

This clonotype was counted ten times or more. As DNA, the CDR3 is TGTGCCAGCAGTTTCCGGACTAGCGGGAGAGTAGCAGATACGCAGTATTTT. Its protein is CASSFRTSGRVADTQYF. The chain has TRBV28 and TRBJ2-3; 13 bases agree with TRBD2. CDR3 length equals 17 residues. V lost 3 bases and J lost 4; bases outside the gene matches: 7. Germline values: CDR1 MDHEN, CDR2 SYDVKM.

At least ten counts were recorded for this clonotype. This chain connects TRBV7-2 to TRBJ2-7; 7 positions agree with TRBD1. Trimming at V came to 5 bases and at J to 3 bases, leaving 1 base not matched to a gene. The V gene's germline CDR1 is SGHTA and CDR2 FQGNSA. The length of the CDR3 is 12 residues. Here the CDR3 DNA reads TGTGCCAGCAGCCGACAGGGCTACGAGCAGTACTTC. The encoded protein is CASSRQGYEQYF.

This clonotype came up many times. The V call is TRBV7-2, the J call TRBJ2-3; no reliable D call. The V and J ends lost 0 bases and 2 bases respectively, with 15 bases between them. The CDR3 has 17 residues. Germline loops: CDR1 SGHTA, CDR2 FQGNSA. CDR3 DNA sequence: TGTGCCAGCAGCTTAGCGGGCAGAATCCCTAACACAGATACGCAGTATTTT. This encodes CASSLAGRIPNTDTQYF.

In its sample, this clonotype was seen many times. J is TRBJ2-7 and V is TRBV19; 14 bases are a match to TRBD2. This CDR3 is built from 16 residues. Germline CDR1 LNHDA, CDR2 SQIVND (reference sequence). The V and J ends lost 4 bases and 4 bases, in that order; junction bases with no gene match: 6. CDR3 loop: CASSRAGTSGGYEQYF. The CDR3 DNA is TGTGCCAGTAGTAGAGCTGGGACTAGCGGGGGTTACGAGCAGTACTTC.

This clonotype came up many times. This chain connects TRBV11-2 to TRBJ2-6; a weak D match, TRBD1 (5 bases). Germline V CDR1 and CDR2: SGHAT, FQNNGV. The CDR3 contains 12 residues. Trimming pared 8 bases from V and 8 bases from J, leaving 10 bases between. The CDR3 sequence: CASGTGSNVLTF. The CDR3, as DNA: TGTGCCAGCGGTACAGGATCCAACGTCCTGACTTTC. Looking up the rest from reference TRBV11-2 and TRBJ2-6 gives the full variable domain: EAGVAQSPRYKIIEKRQSVAFWCNPISGHATLYWYQQILGQGPKLLIQFQNNGVVDDSQLPKDRFSAERLKGVDSTLKIQPAKLEDSAVYLCASGTGSNVLTFGAGSRLTVL.

Judged by abundance, this clonotype is large. V and J are TRBV7-9 and TRBJ1-1; D uncertain. The V end was cut by 2 bases, the J end by 0 bases, with 4 bases between. Germline V lookup: CDR1 SEHNR, CDR2 FQNEAQ (reference sequence). There are 13 residues in the CDR3. The CDR3 region has the DNA TGTGCCAGCAGCTTAAGTGTGAACACTGAAGCTTTCTTT. This sequence encodes CASSLSVNTEAFF.

The sample holds many counts of this clonotype. The DNA of the CDR3 is TGTGCCAGCAGCCTTGCAGGGGAGCGGACTGAAGCTTTCTTT. Its translation: CASSLAGERTEAFF. The gene calls are TRBV3-1 and TRBJ1-1, with a possible D match to TRBD1 (6 bases). The CDR3 length is 14 residues. The V gene's germline CDR1 is LGHDT and CDR2 YNNKEL (reference sequence). V lost 4 bases, J lost 5 bases, and 14 bases lay in between.

This clonotype was recorded many times. The chain recombines TRBV7-2 with TRBJ1-2, with 7 bases that match TRBD1. There are 13 residues in the CDR3. With V trimmed by 4 bases and J by 6 bases, 5 bases remained unmatched. Germline V gene lookup returns CDR1 SGHTA and CDR2 FQGNSA. The CDR3 region has the DNA TGTGCCAGCAGCTCTCAGGGGGTTAATGGCTACACCTTC. Translation: CASSSQGVNGYTF.

This clonotype has ten or more counts. The J gene is TRBJ2-5, the V gene TRBV7-2; D possibly uses TRBD1 or TRBD2 (6 bases each). The CDR3 is 14 amino acids. CDR1 and CDR2 (germline): SGHTA, FQGNSA. V was pared by 6 bases and J by 5 bases, with 16 bases between. The CDR3 loop reads CASSLLQGGETQYF. The CDR3 DNA reads as TGTGCCAGCAGTCTCCTACAGGGAGGCGAGACCCAGTACTTC.

This clonotype occurred many times. The chain has TRBV4-2 and TRBJ1-1; tentative D call: TRBD1 (6 bases). Looked up from germline, CDR1 is LGHNA and CDR2 is YNFKEQ. Trimming removed 1 base from V and 11 bases from J, with 20 bases in between. The CDR3 length is 15 residues. DNA for the CDR3: TGTGCCAGCAGCCAAGCCTTGACAGCCCCGGGGGGCGCTTTCTTT. This codes for CASSQALTAPGGAFF.

This clonotype has a count of ten or more. This chain connects TRBV7-3 to TRBJ1-6; D gene ambiguous. Germline CDR1 SGHTA, CDR2 FQGTGA. There are 13 residues in the CDR3. The V end lost 4 bases, the J end lost 6 bases, and 7 bases lay between the germline ends. The CDR3 is CASSSRANSPLHF. CDR3 nucleotides: TGTGCCAGCAGCTCGCGGGCTAATTCACCCCTCCACTTT.

This clonotype was counted between two and nine times. This chain connects TRBV10-2 to TRBJ2-1; tentatively, D is TRBD2 (6 bases). Deletions cut 6 bases from V and 6 bases from J, with 18 bases between. The CDR3 covers 15 residues. The germline V gene has CDR1 WSHSY and CDR2 SAAADI. CDR3 in amino acids: CASRILATPGNEQFF. The DNA for the CDR3 is TGCGCCAGCAGGATACTAGCAACGCCCGGCAATGAGCAGTTCTTC.